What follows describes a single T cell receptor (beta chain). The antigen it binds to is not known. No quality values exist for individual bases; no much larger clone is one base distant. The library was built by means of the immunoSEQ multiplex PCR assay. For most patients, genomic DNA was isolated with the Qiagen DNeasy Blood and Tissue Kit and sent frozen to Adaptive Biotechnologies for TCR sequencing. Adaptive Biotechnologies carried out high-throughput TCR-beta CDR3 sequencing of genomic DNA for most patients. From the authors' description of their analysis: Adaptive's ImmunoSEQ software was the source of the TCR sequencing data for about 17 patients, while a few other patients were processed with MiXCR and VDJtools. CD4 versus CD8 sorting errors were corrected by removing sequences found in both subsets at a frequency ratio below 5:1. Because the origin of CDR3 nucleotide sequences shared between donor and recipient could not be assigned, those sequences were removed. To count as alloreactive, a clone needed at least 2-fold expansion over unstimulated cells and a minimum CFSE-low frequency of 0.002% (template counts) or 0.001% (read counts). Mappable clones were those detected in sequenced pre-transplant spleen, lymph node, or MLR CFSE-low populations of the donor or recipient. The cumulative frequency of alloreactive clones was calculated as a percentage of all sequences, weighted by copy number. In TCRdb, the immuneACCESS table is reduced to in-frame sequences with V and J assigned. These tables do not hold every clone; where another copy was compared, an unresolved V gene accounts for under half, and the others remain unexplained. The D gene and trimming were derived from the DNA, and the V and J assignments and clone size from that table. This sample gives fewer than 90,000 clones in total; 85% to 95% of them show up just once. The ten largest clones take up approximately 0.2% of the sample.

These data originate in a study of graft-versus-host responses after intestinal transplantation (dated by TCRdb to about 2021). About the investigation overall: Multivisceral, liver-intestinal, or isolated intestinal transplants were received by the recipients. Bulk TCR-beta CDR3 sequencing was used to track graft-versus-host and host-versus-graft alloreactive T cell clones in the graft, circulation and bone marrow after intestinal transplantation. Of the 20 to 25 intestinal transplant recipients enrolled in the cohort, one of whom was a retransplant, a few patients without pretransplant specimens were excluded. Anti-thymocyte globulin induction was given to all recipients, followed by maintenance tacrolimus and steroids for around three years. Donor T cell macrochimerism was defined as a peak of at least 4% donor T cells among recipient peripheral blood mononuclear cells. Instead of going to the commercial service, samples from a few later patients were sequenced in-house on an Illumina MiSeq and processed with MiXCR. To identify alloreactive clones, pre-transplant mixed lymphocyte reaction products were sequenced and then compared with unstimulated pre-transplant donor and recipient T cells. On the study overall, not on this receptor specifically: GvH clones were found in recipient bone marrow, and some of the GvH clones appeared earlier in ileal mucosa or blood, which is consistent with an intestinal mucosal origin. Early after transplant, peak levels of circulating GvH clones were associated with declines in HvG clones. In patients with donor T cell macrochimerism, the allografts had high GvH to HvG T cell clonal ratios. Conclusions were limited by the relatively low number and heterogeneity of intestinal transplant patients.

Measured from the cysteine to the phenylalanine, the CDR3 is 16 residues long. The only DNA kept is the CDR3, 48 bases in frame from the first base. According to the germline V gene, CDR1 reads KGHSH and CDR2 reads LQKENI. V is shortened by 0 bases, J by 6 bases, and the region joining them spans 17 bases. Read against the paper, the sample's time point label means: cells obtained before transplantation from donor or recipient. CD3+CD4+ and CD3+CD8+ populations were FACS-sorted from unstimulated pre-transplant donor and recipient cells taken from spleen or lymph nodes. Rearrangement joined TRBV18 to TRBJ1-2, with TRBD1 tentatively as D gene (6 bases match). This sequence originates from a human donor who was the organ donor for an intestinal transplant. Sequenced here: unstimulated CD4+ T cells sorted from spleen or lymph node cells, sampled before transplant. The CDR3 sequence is CASSPPFGGRYDGYTF. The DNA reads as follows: TGTGCCAGCTCACCACCGTTCGGGGGGCGGTACGATGGCTACACCTTC.